Described below is a single T cell receptor beta chain sequence and its context. Its specificity is unknown. These data come from a study of cytomegalovirus exposure and HLA in healthy donors. General study results and limits: The classifier reportedly diagnosed cytomegalovirus status with high specificity and sensitivity. Earlier results showed most TCR beta V segments being productive about 90% or about 30% of the time.

The PCR contained 60 Vbeta and 13 Jbeta primers. Repertoires were generated with immunoSEQ multiplex PCR, while TCRdb's copy carries only in-frame clones and drops some. Here the sample spans around 40,000 clones, approximately 77% being singletons. The sequence came from a man younger than 40 in good health and CMV-seronegative. The source material was PBMCs.

In DNA form, the CDR3 reads TGTGCCAGCTCACCACCGAGCGGGGAAATCACCGGGGAGCTGTTTTTT. It yields the protein CASSPPSGEITGELFF. The chain uses TRBV18 and TRBJ2-2; 7 bases are shared with TRBD2. V lost 0 bases, J lost 4 bases, and 5 bases stayed unmatched. The CDR3 length is 16 residues. Germline CDR1 and CDR2: KGHSH and LQKENI. Looking up the rest from reference TRBV18 and TRBJ2-2 gives the full variable domain: NAGVMQNPRHLVRRRGQEARLRCSPMKGHSHVYWYRQLPEEGLKFMVYLQKENIIDESGMPKERFSAEFPKEGPSILRIQQVVRGDSAAYFCASSPPSGEITGELFFGEGSRLTVL.